These 25 T cell receptor beta chains were all obtained from the same sample, sequenced in a study of blood T cell repertoires in COVID-19. Method: immunoSEQ multiplex PCR; TCRdb's copy keeps in-frame clones and lacks some. The table includes about 210,000 clones, 82% detected once. Sample: peripheral blood. The receptor set was obtained from a woman in her seventies with COVID-19, enrolled during active disease.

The chain employs TRBV27 and TRBJ2-1; 7 nucleotides agree with TRBD2. CDR3 size: 15 residues. V lost 6 bases to trimming and J lost 8 bases; unmatched junction nucleotides: 13. Per the germline V gene, CDR1 is MNHEY and CDR2 is SMNVEV (reference sequence). The CDR3 DNA sequence: TGTGCCAGCAGCCCAATTGAACTAGCGACCTATGAGCAGTTCTTC. Its translation is CASSPIELATYEQFF.

The rearrangement joins TRBV28 to TRBJ1-5, with TRBD1 matching 9 bases. Trimming took 6 bases from V and 1 from J; bases not matched to a gene: 4. The germline CDR1 and CDR2 sequences are MDHEN and SYDVKM. The CDR3 contains 15 residues. CDR3 bases: TGTGCCAGCAGCCTGGGACAGGGAAGCAATCAGCCCCAGCATTTT. This gives the protein CASSLGQGSNQPQHF. The full variable domain, its missing parts supplied by reference TRBV28 and TRBJ1-5, is DVKVTQSSRYLVKRTGEKVFLECVQDMDHENMFWYRQDPGLGLRLIYFSYDVKMKEKGDIPEGYSVSREKKERFSLILESASTNQTSMYLCASSLGQGSNQPQHFGDGTRLSIL.

The chain carries TRBV2 and TRBJ2-1, with 8 bases that match TRBD2. V was clipped by 7 bases and J by 4 bases; unmatched bases: 6. CDR1 is SNHLY, CDR2 FYNNEI, per germline. The length of the CDR3 is 14 residues. Here the CDR3 DNA reads TGTGCCAGCAATCCGGGAGGGCAATACAATGAGCAGTTCTTC. Translating it yields CASNPGGQYNEQFF.

This chain joins TRBV5-1 and TRBJ2-1; weak D call: TRBD1 (6 bases). The CDR3 runs to 15 residues. Germline V lookup: CDR1 SGHRS, CDR2 YFSETQ. V was pared by 3 bases and J by 2 bases, with 12 bases between. The CDR3 loop is CASSSQGNTYNEQFF. CDR3 bases: TGCGCCAGCAGCTCACAGGGAAATACCTACAATGAGCAGTTCTTC.

This clone was seen a handful of times. The V call is TRBV3-1 (or the pseudogene TRBV3-2), the J call TRBJ1-1, with D hard to call. The CDR3 sequence is 13 residues long. Trimming pared 2 bases from V and 7 bases from J, leaving 11 bases between. Looked up from germline, CDR1 is LGHDT and CDR2 is YNNKEL (reference sequence). The CDR3: CASSQRGGNEAFF. CDR3 nucleotide sequence: TGTGCCAGCAGCCAACGCGGAGGGAATGAAGCTTTCTTT.

The genes are TRBV7-3 and TRBJ2-2; 10 bases map to TRBD2. Trimming removed 3 bases from V and 6 bases from J; junction bases left unmatched: 4. Germline CDR1 SGHTA, CDR2 FQGTGA. This CDR3 has 15 amino acids. CDR3 loop: CASSFLAGVAGELFF. For the CDR3, the DNA is TGTGCCAGCAGCTTCCTAGCGGGAGTGGCCGGGGAGCTGTTTTTT.

V is TRBV19 and J is TRBJ1-2; D is undetermined. The V gene's germline CDR1 is LNHDA and CDR2 SQIVND (reference sequence). This CDR3 comprises 15 residues. V was clipped by 4 bases and J by 5 bases, with 17 bases between them. CDR3 sequence (DNA): TGTGCCAGTAGTACCACCGGGAAGCGTGTGTATGGCTACACCTTC. Translating it yields CASSTTGKRVYGYTF.

J is TRBJ1-2 and V is TRBV6-5; D might be TRBD1 (5 bases). This CDR3 has 16 amino acids. The germline CDR1 and CDR2 sequences are MNHEY and SVGAGI. Trimming stripped 2 bases from V and 7 bases from J, with 20 bases between. Here the CDR3 DNA reads TGTGCCAGCAGTTACGTCACTGTCAGGGAGGTGGCTGGCTACACCTTC. Protein sequence: CASSYVTVREVAGYTF.

The chain uses TRBV18 and TRBJ2-1; D gene unclear. CDR3 size: 13 residues. V lost 3 bases and J 10 bases, leaving 13 bases between the germline ends. Looked up from germline, CDR1 is KGHSH and CDR2 is LQKENI. CDR3 loop: CASSPHHMEEQFF. The CDR3 nucleotides are TGTGCCAGCTCACCGCACCACATGGAGGAGCAGTTCTTC.

The gene calls are TRBV25-1 and TRBJ2-7; perhaps TRBD1 as D (5 bases). CDR3 size: 13 residues. The germline gives CDR1 MGHDK, CDR2 SYGVNS. V shed 10 bases and J shed 6 bases, with 19 bases lying between them. The CDR3 loop reads CATFDSARLEQYF. CDR3 nucleotide sequence: TGTGCCACCTTTGACAGCGCCCGTCTCGAGCAGTACTTC.

In this sample, this clone turned up once. The chain uses TRBV28 and TRBJ2-5; D is possibly TRBD2 (6 bases). This CDR3 is built from 15 residues. V was trimmed by 8 bases and J by 4 bases, leaving 20 bases between them. CDR1 is MDHEN, CDR2 SYDVKM, per germline. CDR3 nucleotides: TGTGCCAGCGGTTATAGCGGTCCCGCCCCAGAGACCCAGTACTTC. It encodes CASGYSGPAPETQYF.

The sample holds one count of this clone. The V gene is TRBV4-3, the J gene TRBJ2-7; 8 bases match TRBD1. Per germline, CDR1 LGHNA and CDR2 YSLEER. This CDR3 contains 15 residues. The trim removed 3 bases at V and 5 bases at J, leaving 9 bases unmatched. CDR3 in amino acids: CASSQGMDRVDEQYF. DNA for the CDR3: TGCGCCAGCAGCCAGGGTATGGACAGGGTGGACGAGCAGTACTTC.

The chain carries TRBV5-6 and TRBJ1-1, with D possibly TRBD1 on 6 matching bases. The V gene's germline CDR1 is SGHDT and CDR2 YYEEEE. V dropped 4 bases and J dropped 1 base, with 17 bases sitting between them. This CDR3 has 16 residues. The CDR3 DNA reads as TGTGCCAGCAGCCGGGGGCGGGGGGCAGCGAACACTGAAGCTTTCTTT. Protein product: CASSRGRGAANTEAFF.

The table lists this clone with a few counts. The rearrangement uses TRBV7-8 and TRBJ1-1, with TRBD1 matching over 10 bases. The length of the CDR3 is 14 residues. The germline gives CDR1 SGHVS, CDR2 FQNEAQ. V dropped 3 bases and J dropped 5; count of bases not matched to a gene: 3. The CDR3 DNA is TGTGCCAGCAGCTTCGGGACAGGGGAAACTGAAGCTTTCTTT. Amino acids: CASSFGTGETEAFF.

The rearrangement links TRBV12-3 or TRBV12-4 to TRBJ2-5; D is ambiguous. With 3 bases removed from V and 5 bases from J, the gap between germline ends came to 10 bases. The CDR3 loop spans 13 amino acids. The CDR3 DNA sequence: TGTGCCAGCAGTTTTACGGGTAGGGAGACCCAGTACTTC. This sequence encodes CASSFTGRETQYF.

The rearrangement links TRBV5-1 to TRBJ2-1; 8 nucleotides line up with TRBD2. This CDR3 is 18 amino acids long. The germline CDR1 and CDR2 sequences are SGHRS and YFSETQ. The V gene end was trimmed by 0 bases and the J gene end by 9 bases; junction bases not matched to a gene: 17. CDR3 residues: CASSLVLASGSIHPEQFF. CDR3 in DNA: TGCGCCAGCAGCTTGGTCTTAGCCAGCGGGAGTATCCATCCTGAGCAGTTCTTC.

CDR3 nucleotide sequence: TGTGCCAGCAGCTTGGCTCGGGGACTCACTGAAGCTTTCTTT. Translated: CASSLARGLTEAFF. J is TRBJ1-1 and V is TRBV5-8, with D perhaps TRBD1 (5 bases). The CDR3 runs 14 residues. Trimming pared 0 bases from V and 4 bases from J, leaving 10 bases between. In germline, CDR1 is SGHTS, CDR2 YDEGEE.

V and J are TRBV7-2 and TRBJ2-6, with TRBD2 as a possible D gene (5 bases). CDR1 is SGHTA and CDR2 is FQGNSA in the germline V gene. Trimming cost V 2 bases and J 2 bases, with 10 bases left between them. CDR3 size: 16 residues. The CDR3 here is CASSLTGIPGANVLTF. The DNA of the CDR3 is TGTGCCAGCAGCTTAACGGGAATACCTGGGGCCAACGTCCTGACTTTC. Filled out from reference TRBV7-2 and TRBJ2-6, the complete variable domain reads GAGVSQSPSNKVTEKGKDVELRCDPISGHTALYWYRQSLGQGLEFLIYFQGNSAPDKSGLPSDRFSAERTGGSVSTLTIQRTQQEDSAVYLCASSLTGIPGANVLTFGAGSRLTVL.

The chain carries TRBV6-5 and TRBJ1-2; unclear D gene. In germline, CDR1 is MNHEY, CDR2 SVGAGI. V lost 6 bases and J 7 bases, leaving 9 bases between the germline ends. This CDR3 region has 11 residues. The CDR3 sequence: CASRSGVGYTF. CDR3 nucleotide sequence: TGTGCCAGCAGATCCGGAGTTGGCTACACCTTC.

The V and J genes are TRBV27 and TRBJ1-5; 9 bases match TRBD1. CDR1 is MNHEY and CDR2 is SMNVEV in the germline V gene (reference sequence). Trimming cost V 5 bases and J 4 bases; bases outside gene matches: 15. The CDR3 runs to 18 residues. The CDR3 DNA sequence: TGTGCCAGCAGTAGTTTTAGGGGGGGACAGGGTCTGAATCAGCCCCAGCATTTT. Encoded protein: CASSSFRGGQGLNQPQHF.

As for this clone: The sample has other DNA sequences that encode this CDR3 too. The gene calls are TRBV18 and TRBJ2-5, with D perhaps TRBD2 (5 bases). Trimming removed 0 bases at V and 3 bases at J, with 8 bases between. The CDR3 has 14 residues. Germline loops: CDR1 KGHSH, CDR2 LQKENI. For the CDR3, the DNA is TGTGCCAGCTCACCACCGACCGGGGAAGAGACCCAGTACTTC. Translated, it gives CASSPPTGEETQYF.

The count of this clone is one. V gene TRBV29-1 combines with J gene TRBJ1-1; 9 bases agree with TRBD1. From germline, CDR1 is SQVTM and CDR2 ANQGSEA. This CDR3 region has 14 residues. V trimming: 0 bases; J trimming: 4 bases; junction bases outside the gene matches: 3. CDR3 sequence: CSVEDLGQGTEAFF. CDR3 DNA: TGCAGCGTTGAAGATCTGGGACAGGGCACTGAAGCTTTCTTT.

This chain uses TRBV28 with TRBJ1-5; D gene unclear. V was shortened by 1 base and J by 4 bases, with 8 bases between the two germline ends. This CDR3 has 14 amino acids. Germline CDR1 MDHEN, CDR2 SYDVKM. As DNA, the CDR3 is TGTGCCAGCAGTTTATCGTACGGGAATCAGCCCCAGCATTTT. This encodes CASSLSYGNQPQHF.

This chain links TRBV9 with TRBJ2-7; TRBD2 aligns across 9 bases. Germline V lookup: CDR1 SGDLS, CDR2 YYNGEE. Germline trimming cut 3 bases from V and 4 bases from J; bases unmatched to any gene: 8. This CDR3 contains 15 residues. The CDR3 coding sequence is TGTGCCAGCAGCGCTAGCGGGACTCCAAATTACGAGCAGTACTTC. It is translated as CASSASGTPNYEQYF.

This rearrangement joins TRBV7-9 to TRBJ1-1; D not resolved. Trimming took 5 bases from V and 4 from J, leaving 14 bases between them. The CDR3 sequence is 14 residues long. Per the germline V gene, CDR1 is SEHNR and CDR2 is FQNEAQ (reference sequence). The CDR3 nucleotides are TGTGCCAGCAGCGGCACCCGGGAGGGCACTGAAGCTTTCTTT. The encoded protein is CASSGTREGTEAFF.